The T cell receptor beta chain described here comes from a study of cytomegalovirus exposure and HLA in healthy donors. On the study more broadly: A later analysis reported the 100 to 150 validation repertoires used the same platform as the roughly 700 first-cohort repertoires. Study conclusions and caveats: Cytomegalovirus association was listed for 170 or so TCR beta chains.

V was pared by 3 bases and J by 9 bases, with 6 bases between. Germline V gives CDR1 MNHEY, CDR2 SVGAGI. The CDR3 sequence is 12 residues long. TCRdb's copy holds only in-frame clones and misses some; the assay was immunoSEQ multiplex PCR. The sample holds roughly 260,000 clones, approximately 87% seen once. This clone was detected only a few times. Its antigen is unidentified. The sequenced sample consisted of PBMCs. The source of this sequence is a man aged 18 to 30 in good health and CMV-seronegative. The V gene is TRBV6-5, the J gene TRBJ1-6; no firm D call. CDR3 protein: CASSYRGSPLHF. CDR3 coding DNA: TGTGCCAGCAGTTATAGAGGTTCACCCCTCCACTTT.